Listed here are 23 T cell receptor beta chains from one sample, sequenced in a study of Ad26.COV2.S vaccination and SARS-CoV-2 variants. Treatment indicated: 15 to 20 received Ad26.COV2.S at low or high dose, single or two shots; five or six received placebo; per-sample allocation not given. All samples were drawn on day 63, counting from the first vaccine or placebo injection. TCRdb's copy holds only in-frame clones and misses some; the assay was immunoSEQ multiplex PCR. The sample lists about 460,000 clones, 80% to 90% seen once, with approximately 1.7% in the top ten. The sequencing used peripheral blood, collected in a trial of Ad26.COV2.S vaccine versus placebo. Source of these receptors: a person aged 18-65 years who received the Ad26.COV2.S COVID-19 vaccine or a placebo.

In its sample, this clone was seen a few times. The chain combines TRBV9 with TRBJ1-3, with D possibly being TRBD1 (5 bases). From germline, CDR1 is SGDLS and CDR2 YYNGEE. Trimming stripped 7 bases from V and 4 bases from J, with 27 bases between. This CDR3 is 18 amino acids long. The CDR3 is CASSPGLPGSGSGNTIYF. DNA of the CDR3: TGTGCCAGCTCCCCCGGCCTCCCAGGGTCTGGTTCCGGAAACACCATATATTTT.

The chain links TRBV4-1 to TRBJ2-3; D not resolved. CDR1 MGHRA and CDR2 YSYEKL come from the germline V gene. The CDR3 contains 16 residues. V shed 1 base and J shed 7 bases, with 18 bases lying between them. In DNA form, the CDR3 reads TGCGCCAGCAGCCAAGCACCAAGGCGTGATGTTTATACGCAGTATTTT. This encodes CASSQAPRRDVYTQYF.

This chain connects TRBV10-2 to TRBJ2-2; the match to TRBD2 covers 12 bases. Unmatched junction bases numbered 1, after V lost 5 bases and J lost 0 bases. Germline CDR1 and CDR2: WSHSY and SAAADI. The CDR3 covers 16 residues. The CDR3 DNA reads as TGCGCCAGCAGTAGGACTAGCGGGACGAACACCGGGGAGCTGTTTTTT. As protein: CASSRTSGTNTGELFF.

The chain recombines TRBV5-1 with TRBJ2-7; perhaps D is TRBD1 or TRBD2 (6 bases each). CDR3 size: 16 residues. CDR1 and CDR2 (germline): SGHRS, YFSETQ. Trimming stripped 4 bases from V and 2 bases from J, with 19 bases between. DNA of the CDR3: TGCGCCAGCAGCAAGACGGTTGGACAGCGGGCCTACGAGCAGTACTTC. Its protein is CASSKTVGQRAYEQYF.

Points on this clone: Additional DNA sequences in this sample encode the identical CDR3. The rearrangement joins TRBV4-1 to TRBJ2-2; D is possibly TRBD1 (6 bases). The germline CDR1 and CDR2 sequences are MGHRA and YSYEKL. The V end was cut by 1 base, the J end by 2 bases, with 8 bases between. The CDR3 consists of 15 residues. Written as DNA, the CDR3 is TGCGCCAGCAGCCAAGGCAGGGGAAACACCGGGGAGCTGTTTTTT. Protein sequence: CASSQGRGNTGELFF.

The chain is built from TRBV12-3 or TRBV12-4 and TRBJ1-1; weak D call: TRBD1 (5 bases). The ends were cut back, 3 bases at V and 10 bases at J, with 15 bases in the middle. The CDR3 sequence is 13 residues long. DNA of the CDR3: TGTGCCAGCAGTTTTCAGGGTGAGTTTGGAGCTTTCTTT. This sequence encodes CASSFQGEFGAFF.

The chain has TRBV28 and TRBJ1-6, with D unresolved. This CDR3 is 14 amino acids long. V lost 8 bases and J 8 bases, leaving 16 bases between the germline ends. Germline V lookup: CDR1 MDHEN, CDR2 SYDVKM. The CDR3 DNA is TGTGCCAGCGAGACGGGAGCCCGGGATTCACCCCTCCACTTT. Its translation is CASETGARDSPLHF.

CDR3 sequence (DNA): TGTGCCAGCAGTGAATTTCACAACGCTGAAGCTTTCTTT. The encoded protein is CASSEFHNAEAFF. This rearrangement joins TRBV2 to TRBJ1-1; no reliable D call. V was shortened by 2 bases and J by 6 bases, with 10 bases between the two germline ends. From germline, CDR1 is SNHLY and CDR2 FYNNEI. The CDR3 sequence is 13 residues long.

The chain is built from TRBV2 and TRBJ2-3, with D unclear. The CDR3 runs to 15 residues. CDR1 and CDR2 (germline): SNHLY, FYNNEI. Trimming shortened V by 3 bases and J by 1 base, and 11 bases separated the two germline ends. The CDR3 DNA sequence: TGTGCCAGCAGTGAGGGCGCAGGACGCACAGATACGCAGTATTTT. It translates to CASSEGAGRTDTQYF.

The chain combines TRBV6-5 with TRBJ2-3; D call uncertain. V lost 0 bases and J lost 3, with 7 bases in between. In germline, CDR1 is MNHEY, CDR2 SVGAGI. The CDR3 contains 14 residues. For the CDR3, the DNA is TGTGCCAGCAGTTACTCGGAGATTACAGATACGCAGTATTTT. It codes for CASSYSEITDTQYF.

The chain couples TRBV13 to TRBJ2-7, with 7 bases matching TRBD2. The junction had 8 bases not matched to a gene; V was cut back by 0 bases and J by 6 bases. CDR3 length: 15 residues. Per the germline V gene, CDR1 is PRHDT and CDR2 is FYEKMQ (reference sequence). CDR3 in DNA: TGTGCCAGCAGCTTAGGCGGAGCGGGGAACGCCGAGCAGTACTTC. Its translation is CASSLGGAGNAEQYF.

The J gene is TRBJ2-1, the V gene TRBV6-5, with 9 bases matching TRBD1. The CDR3 has 14 amino acids. Germline CDR1 and CDR2: MNHEY and SVGAGI. The V segment lost 0 bases and the J segment 7 bases; nucleotides outside the gene matches: 1. The CDR3 region has the DNA TGTGCCAGCAGTTACTCGACAGGGGGAAATGAGCAGTTCTTC. This codes for CASSYSTGGNEQFF.

The V and J genes are TRBV29-1 and TRBJ1-1; D is undetermined. V gave up 6 bases and J gave up 0 bases, with 14 bases separating them. The germline V gene encodes CDR1 SQVTM and CDR2 ANQGSEA. This CDR3 comprises 14 residues. The CDR3 spells CSVLRGPLNTEAFF. CDR3 DNA: TGCAGCGTCTTACGCGGACCCCTGAACACTGAAGCTTTCTTT.

This chain joins TRBV7-9 and TRBJ2-3; TRBD2 aligns across 10 bases. CDR1 is SEHNR and CDR2 is FQNEAQ in the germline V gene (reference sequence). The CDR3 length is 17 residues. J lost 5 bases, V lost 7 bases, and 15 bases had no gene match. CDR3 loop: CASTKGLAGVRGDTQYF. The CDR3 DNA reads as TGTGCCAGCACAAAGGGGCTAGCGGGAGTTCGGGGAGATACGCAGTATTTT.

The chain couples TRBV6-2 or TRBV6-3 to TRBJ2-4, with unresolved D. The CDR3 sequence is 15 residues long. V dropped 5 bases and J dropped 5 bases, with 16 bases sitting between them. Germline V gives CDR1 MNHEY, CDR2 SVGEGT. For the CDR3, the DNA is TGTGCCAGCAGTCCCCAACTTGTAAACCAAAACATTCAGTACTTC. Its protein product is CASSPQLVNQNIQYF.

The chain is built from TRBV4-1 and TRBJ1-4, with a tentative D call TRBD1 (5 bases). Trimming shortened V by 1 base and J by 1 base, and 7 bases separated the two germline ends. CDR3 length: 15 amino acids. Looked up from germline, CDR1 is MGHRA and CDR2 is YSYEKL. CDR3 coding DNA: TGCGCCAGCAGCCAAGTTCAGGGAACTAATGAAAAACTGTTTTTT. Its translation: CASSQVQGTNEKLFF.

This clone has only one observation. The genes are TRBV3-1 (or the pseudogene TRBV3-2) and TRBJ2-1; 7 nucleotides line up with TRBD1. With V trimmed by 3 bases and J by 4 bases, 3 bases remained unmatched. Germline lookup yields CDR1 LGHDT and CDR2 YNNKEL (reference sequence). This CDR3 spans 14 amino acids. This CDR3 reads CASSQGTAYNEQFF. In nucleotides, the CDR3 is TGTGCCAGCAGCCAGGGGACAGCGTACAATGAGCAGTTCTTC.

The chain carries TRBV28 and TRBJ1-1; D not resolved. Germline V CDR1 and CDR2: MDHEN, SYDVKM. This CDR3 has 13 residues. V lost 0 bases to trimming and J lost 4 bases, with 6 bases between them. The CDR3 region is CASSLWAVTEAFF. As DNA, the CDR3 is TGTGCCAGCAGTTTATGGGCAGTCACTGAAGCTTTCTTT.

The chain is built from TRBV18 and TRBJ2-7; 10 bases fit TRBD2. Germline CDR1 is KGHSH and CDR2 is LQKENI. After removal of 3 bases from V and 4 bases from J, the junction contained 6 bases not matched to a gene. The CDR3 is 15 residues long. CDR3 nucleotide sequence: TGTGCCAGCTCACCTCCCGGGACTAGCGCGTACGAGCAGTACTTC. Translated: CASSPPGTSAYEQYF. The full variable domain, completed using reference TRBV18 and TRBJ2-7, is NAGVMQNPRHLVRRRGQEARLRCSPMKGHSHVYWYRQLPEEGLKFMVYLQKENIIDESGMPKERFSAEFPKEGPSILRIQQVVRGDSAAYFCASSPPGTSAYEQYFGPGTRLTVT.

V usage is TRBV5-1 and J usage is TRBJ2-7; the match to TRBD1 covers 8 bases. CDR1 is SGHRS, CDR2 YFSETQ, per germline. V trimming: 4 bases; J trimming: 5 bases; junction bases outside the gene matches: 5. This CDR3 has 13 residues. The CDR3 coding sequence is TGCGCCAGCAGCACGACAGGGGTCAACGAGCAGTACTTC. Residues: CASSTTGVNEQYF. The complete variable domain, with remaining parts taken from reference TRBV5-1 and TRBJ2-7, reads KAGVTQTPRYLIKTRGQQVTLSCSPISGHRSVSWYQQTPGQGLQFLFEYFSETQRNKGNFPGRFSGRQFSNSRSEMNVSTLELGDSALYLCASSTTGVNEQYFGPGTRLTVT.

The CDR3 region is CASSRTGVIHNTGELFF. CDR3 sequence (DNA): TGTGCCAGCAGCCGAACAGGGGTAATCCATAACACCGGGGAGCTGTTTTTT. V usage is TRBV28 and J usage is TRBJ2-2; 7 nucleotides line up with TRBD1. V lost 6 bases, J lost 2 bases, and 12 bases stayed unmatched. CDR3 size: 17 residues. Germline CDR1 reads MDHEN; CDR2 reads SYDVKM. Full variable domain (rest looked up from reference TRBV28 and TRBJ2-2): DVKVTQSSRYLVKRTGEKVFLECVQDMDHENMFWYRQDPGLGLRLIYFSYDVKMKEKGDIPEGYSVSREKKERFSLILESASTNQTSMYLCASSRTGVIHNTGELFFGEGSRLTVL.

J is TRBJ2-7 and V is TRBV11-2; 7 bases are a match to TRBD2. The CDR3 has 14 amino acids. Germline trimming cut 5 bases from V and 2 bases from J; bases unmatched to any gene: 6. Germline-derived CDR1 and CDR2 are SGHAT and FQNNGV. CDR3 region: CASSVLAGAYEQYF. The CDR3 nucleotides read TGTGCCAGCAGCGTCCTTGCGGGGGCCTACGAGCAGTACTTC.

The chain has TRBV19 and TRBJ1-5; TRBD1 aligns across 8 bases. The J segment lost 3 bases and the V segment lost 4 bases, leaving 2 bases of the junction unmatched. CDR1 and CDR2 from the germline V gene are LNHDA and SQIVND (reference sequence). This CDR3 is built from 14 residues. This CDR3 reads CASSRTGNNQPQHF. The CDR3 bases are TGTGCCAGTAGTAGGACAGGGAACAATCAGCCCCAGCATTTT.